These 27 T cell receptor beta chains were all obtained from the same sample, sequenced in a study of T cells in women clearing cervical HPV infection. Produced via immunoSEQ multiplex PCR; TCRdb's table is partial and in-frame only. The table lists fewer than 35,000 clones. Sequenced material: blood buffy coat. The receptors derive from a woman aged 18 to 75 with a cervical HPV16 infection that either progressed to CIN3+ or cleared (not recorded which).

Partial CDR3 DNA: TGCGCCAGCAGCTTGAACGTTAGGGGCGAAATTTCACCC. This codes for CASSLNVRGEISP. The complete CDR3 sequence is CASSLNVRGEISPLHF. This chain joins TRBV5-1 and TRBJ1-6; TRBD1 is a possible D gene (5 bases). The sequenced fragment ends 3 residues before the CDR3 boundary, so the rest is inferred from the germline J gene. Trimming removed 1 base from V and 9 bases from J, with 17 bases in between. The CDR3 consists of 16 residues. From germline, CDR1 is SGHRS and CDR2 YFSETQ.

As regards this clone: The read finishes 3 residues shy of the CDR3 end, and the germline J gene is used to complete it. The chain employs TRBV20-1 and TRBJ2-5; TRBD1 aligns across 10 bases. The CDR3 is 15 amino acids. Germline CDR1 and CDR2: DFQATT and SNEGSKA (reference sequence). V trimming: 0 bases; J trimming: 5 bases; junction bases outside the gene matches: 6. This chain's CDR3 is CSAREGTGASETQYF. The part of the CDR3 DNA that was read is TGCAGTGCTAGAGAGGGGACAGGGGCATCGGAGACC.

As concerns this clone: The read is 3 residues too short to cover the CDR3 end, so that end is filled in from the germline J gene. The rearrangement joins TRBV5-4 to TRBJ2-2; D call uncertain. Germline V gene lookup returns CDR1 SGHNT and CDR2 YYREEE (reference sequence). The CDR3 is 12 amino acids. The sequenced part of the CDR3 DNA is TGTGCCAGCAGCTTGGACAGAGGAAAG. Translation gives CASSLDRGK. The CDR3 in its entirety is CASSLDRGKLFF.

As regards this clone: The DNA ends 3 residues before the CDR3 does, and the rest of the CDR3 is filled in from the germline J gene. V and J are TRBV20-1 and TRBJ1-1, with D perhaps matching TRBD1 (5 bases). This CDR3 spans 15 amino acids. CDR1 is DFQATT and CDR2 is SNEGSKA in the germline V gene (reference sequence). V shed 0 bases and J shed 2 bases, with 13 bases lying between them. Partial CDR3 DNA: TGCAGTGCTAGAGACCCCAAGACAGTTAACACTGAA. Encoded protein: CSARDPKTVNTE. The whole CDR3 region reads CSARDPKTVNTEAFF.

Turning to this clone: The sequenced fragment ends 3 residues before the CDR3 boundary, so the rest is inferred from the germline J gene. V and J are TRBV12-5 and TRBJ1-1; 9 bases agree with TRBD1. The length of the CDR3 is 15 residues. The junction had 7 bases not matched to a gene; V was cut back by 6 bases and J by 2 bases. The germline CDR1 and CDR2 sequences are LGHNT and FRNRAP. The CDR3 loop is CASGRDRESNTEAFF. Incomplete CDR3 DNA: TGTGCTAGTGGCCGGGACAGGGAGTCTAACACTGAA. Full variable domain (missing parts from reference TRBV12-5 and TRBJ1-1): DARVTQTPRHKVTEMGQEVTMRCQPILGHNTVFWYRQTMMQGLELLAYFRNRAPLDDSGMPKDRFSAEMPDATLATLKIQPSEPRDSAVYFCASGRDRESNTEAFFGQGTRLTVV.

Remarks on this clone: The read ends 3 residues early relative to the CDR3; the germline J gene fills the gap. The chain is built from TRBV11-2 and TRBJ1-1, with 8 bases aligning to TRBD1. The CDR3 runs 15 residues. The germline V gene encodes CDR1 SGHAT and CDR2 FQNNGV. Trimming cost V 5 bases and J 3 bases; bases outside gene matches: 8. Incomplete CDR3 DNA: TGTGCCAGCAGCCCTAGAGGGACAGGAGACACTGAA. Residues: CASSPRGTGDTE. The full CDR3 sequence reads CASSPRGTGDTEAFF.

In regard to this clone: The read gets to within 3 residues of the CDR3 end, and the germline J gene fills in the rest. V usage is TRBV5-1 and J usage is TRBJ2-1; tentative D call: TRBD1 (5 bases). Germline assignment: CDR1 SGHRS and CDR2 YFSETQ. The CDR3 covers 14 residues. Trimming took 0 bases from V and 4 from J, leaving 8 bases between them. CDR3 bases read: TGCGCCAGCAGCTTGGGGCAGGGATACAATGAG. Protein product: CASSLGQGYNE. The entire CDR3 protein is CASSLGQGYNEQFF.

Regarding this clone: Read data end 3 residues before the CDR3 end; the end is taken from the germline J gene. The chain employs TRBV9 and TRBJ2-3; possible D gene TRBD1, 6 bases. This CDR3 has 16 amino acids. Germline CDR1 SGDLS, CDR2 YYNGEE. V was shortened by 0 bases and J by 4 bases, with 15 bases between the two germline ends. CDR3 region: CASSVGWGRSADTQYF. The CDR3 DNA, read in part, is TGTGCCAGCAGCGTAGGATGGGGGCGGTCGGCAGATACG.

As regards this clone: Read coverage stops 3 residues before the CDR3 terminus; the germline J gene supplies the remainder. V and J are TRBV20-1 and TRBJ1-5, with TRBD1 identical over 8 bases. Germline assignment: CDR1 DFQATT and CDR2 SNEGSKA (reference sequence). V shed 5 bases, J shed 4 bases, and the junction held 7 bases outside the gene matches. This CDR3 region has 14 residues. The CDR3 is CSAEETGANQPQHF. The covered CDR3 bases are TGCAGTGCTGAGGAGACAGGGGCGAATCAGCCC.

A remark on this clone: The read gets to within 3 residues of the CDR3 end, and the germline J gene fills in the rest. The V call is TRBV7-3, the J call TRBJ1-4; 8 bases line up with TRBD1. The CDR3 runs 15 residues. Germline lookup yields CDR1 SGHTA and CDR2 FQGTGA. V shed 5 bases and J 5 bases; nucleotides not matched to a gene: 7. CDR3 bases read: TGTGCCAGCAGCCTCTCAGGGGGCCTCAATGAAAAA. It specifies CASSLSGGLNEK. In full, the CDR3 reads CASSLSGGLNEKLFF.

Regarding this clone: The CDR3 end falls 3 residues outside the read, so it is completed with the germline J gene. The rearrangement links TRBV5-8 to TRBJ1-1; 11 nucleotides match TRBD1. CDR1 SGHTS and CDR2 YDEGEE come from the germline V gene. With 4 bases clipped from V and 5 bases from J, the junction kept 4 bases outside the gene matches. This CDR3 comprises 14 residues. The CDR3: CASSPGTGGTEAFF. The sequenced CDR3 bases are TGTGCCAGCAGCCCCGGGACAGGGGGGACTGAA.

A remark on this clone: Read sequence stops 3 residues before the CDR3 end, and the germline J gene provides the missing end. V gene TRBV19 combines with J gene TRBJ1-1; TRBD1 might be the D (5 bases). Germline values: CDR1 LNHDA, CDR2 SQIVND (reference sequence). The CDR3 length is 15 residues. Deletions cut 5 bases from V and 0 bases from J, with 13 bases between. CDR3 DNA (partial): TGTGCCAGTAGTTTCGGTGGGGCTATGAACACTGAA. It is translated as CASSFGGAMNTE. The complete CDR3 reads CASSFGGAMNTEAFF.

With respect to this clone: The read falls 3 residues short of the CDR3 end, and the missing part is taken from the germline J gene. The chain is built from TRBV7-2 and TRBJ1-2; no firm D call. This CDR3 comprises 11 residues. V gave up 4 bases and J gave up 5 bases, with 5 bases separating them. CDR1 and CDR2 (germline): SGHTA, FQGNSA. The CDR3 loop is CASSSYYGYTF. The DNA read from the CDR3 is TGTGCCAGCAGCTCTTATTATGGC.

Concerning this clone: The read finishes 3 residues shy of the CDR3 end, and the germline J gene is used to complete it. The chain recombines TRBV19 with TRBJ2-2, with 7 bases fitting TRBD1. CDR1 is LNHDA and CDR2 is SQIVND in the germline V gene (reference sequence). The CDR3 covers 14 residues. The CDR3 region is CASSPGTAPEKLFF. CDR3 bases read: TGTGCCAGTAGTCCCGGGACAGCCCCTGAAAAG.

To note about this clone: With the read ending 3 residues before the CDR3 end, the germline J gene is used to fill in that end. This rearrangement joins TRBV29-1 to TRBJ2-7; maybe TRBD1 (6 bases). The germline gives CDR1 SQVTM, CDR2 ANQGSEA. This CDR3 spans 13 amino acids. Trimming shortened V by 3 bases and J by 3 bases, and 12 bases separated the two germline ends. CDR3 DNA, as far as it was read: TGCAGCGTTGAGGTACGCAGGGGCTACGAG. Protein sequence: CSVEVRRGYE. Given in full, the CDR3 is CSVEVRRGYEQYF.

Remarks on this clone: Read data end 3 residues before the CDR3 end; the end is taken from the germline J gene. The V call is TRBV9, the J call TRBJ2-5; D may be TRBD2 (5 bases). This CDR3 has 13 amino acids. CDR1 and CDR2 from the germline V gene are SGDLS and YYNGEE. Trimming removed 0 bases from V and 5 bases from J, with 8 bases in between. Partial CDR3 DNA: TGTGCCAGCAGCGTAGATGGCGGGGAGACC. Its protein product is CASSVDGGET. The full CDR3 protein is CASSVDGGETQYF.

Details on this clone: The CDR3 goes on 3 residues after the read ends, and that part is filled in from the germline J gene. The V gene is TRBV19, the J gene TRBJ2-7; D perhaps matches TRBD2 (6 bases). V dropped 3 bases and J dropped 3 bases, with 12 bases sitting between them. This CDR3 spans 14 amino acids. CDR1 is LNHDA and CDR2 is SQIVND in the germline V gene (reference sequence). The CDR3 sequence: CASSIFQGLYEQYF. CDR3 bases read: TGTGCCAGTAGTATTTTCCAGGGACTCTACGAG.

In the case of this clone: The read halts 3 residues ahead of the CDR3 end, with the missing end drawn from the germline J gene. The chain is built from TRBV30 and TRBJ1-2; no reliable D call. The CDR3 loop spans 13 amino acids. Germline lookup yields CDR1 GTSNPN and CDR2 SVGIG (reference sequence). CDR3 DNA (partial): TGTGCCTGGAGTATCTCTAGCGGTGGCGAC. Its translation is CAWSISSGGD. The entire CDR3 protein is CAWSISSGGDYTF.

As for this clone: The read finishes 3 residues shy of the CDR3 end, and the germline J gene is used to complete it. The chain employs TRBV18 and TRBJ1-4; 8 nucleotides agree with TRBD1. This CDR3 has 14 amino acids. The germline V gene encodes CDR1 KGHSH and CDR2 LQKENI. This CDR3 reads CASSLDRVNSPLFF. The sequenced CDR3 bases are TGTGCCAGCTCACTGGACAGGGTTAATTCACCA.

A note on this clone: The missing CDR3 end, 3 residues past where the read stops, is filled in from the germline J gene. The V and J genes are TRBV20-1 and TRBJ2-4; 7 positions agree with TRBD1. CDR3 length: 10 amino acids. Germline V lookup: CDR1 DFQATT, CDR2 SNEGSKA (reference sequence). This chain's CDR3 is CSAQGFRQYF. The DNA read from the CDR3 is TGCAGTGCACAGGGGTTTCGT.

Concerning this clone itself: The CDR3 end falls 3 residues outside the read, so it is completed with the germline J gene. The rearrangement uses TRBV20-1 and TRBJ2-1; D may be TRBD2 (6 bases). The germline gives CDR1 DFQATT, CDR2 SNEGSKA (reference sequence). V was clipped by 2 bases and J by 7 bases, with 15 bases between them. The CDR3 contains 14 residues. The part of the CDR3 DNA that was read is TGCAGTGCTAGAATGGCGGGGATAAGGAATGAG. It yields the protein CSARMAGIRNE. In full, the CDR3 reads CSARMAGIRNEQFF.

For this clone: The CDR3 extends 3 residues past the end of the read, so its final part is completed from the germline J gene. The sample holds other DNA sequences that translate to the same CDR3. The chain recombines TRBV18 with TRBJ2-7; 10 bases are shared with TRBD1. The CDR3 extends over 17 amino acids. The germline V gene has CDR1 KGHSH and CDR2 LQKENI. The junction had 11 bases not matched to a gene; V was cut back by 3 bases and J by 3 bases. The CDR3 is CASSPPPDRGLIYEQYF. CDR3 DNA (partial): TGTGCCAGCTCACCCCCCCCCGACAGGGGGCTTATCTACGAG.

As for this clone: Coverage ceases 3 residues before the CDR3 finishes, and the germline J gene fills in the end. The rearrangement uses TRBV30 and TRBJ1-5; maybe TRBD1 (5 bases). Germline values: CDR1 GTSNPN, CDR2 SVGIG (reference sequence). The CDR3 is made up of 13 amino acids. Trimming removed 2 bases at V and 4 bases at J, with 9 bases between. The CDR3 bases that were read are TGTGCCTGGAGTCGACAGCCGAATCAGCCC. It codes for CAWSRQPNQP. In full, the CDR3 reads CAWSRQPNQPQHF.

Remarks on this clone: The read falls 3 residues short of the CDR3 end, and the missing part is taken from the germline J gene. The genes are TRBV5-5 and TRBJ1-1; 7 nucleotides align to TRBD1. This CDR3 region has 14 residues. Losses at the gene ends were 4 bases for V and 1 base for J; bases not matched to a gene: 4. CDR1 is SGHKS and CDR2 is YYEKEE in the germline V gene (reference sequence). The DNA read from the CDR3 is TGTGCCAGCAGCCAAGGGACAGAGAACACTGAA. Translation: CASSQGTENTE. The entire CDR3 protein reads CASSQGTENTEAFF.

As concerns this clone: The read falls 3 residues short of the CDR3 end, and the missing part is taken from the germline J gene. The chain is built from TRBV20-1 and TRBJ2-3, with 13 positions matching TRBD2. With V trimmed by 6 bases and J by 5 bases, 11 bases remained unmatched. CDR1 and CDR2 from the germline V gene are DFQATT and SNEGSKA (reference sequence). The CDR3 is 16 amino acids. The CDR3 loop is CSASLSGTSGVDTQYF. CDR3 bases read: TGCAGTGCAAGTCTCTCCGGGACTAGCGGGGTAGATACG.

A word on this clone: The missing CDR3 end, 3 residues past where the read stops, is filled in from the germline J gene. The chain uses TRBV19 and TRBJ1-2, with D perhaps TRBD1 (5 bases). The V end lost 5 bases, the J end lost 7 bases, and 20 bases lay between the germline ends. The CDR3 runs 15 residues. CDR1 is LNHDA and CDR2 is SQIVND in the germline V gene (reference sequence). The chain's CDR3 is CASSSPEGRAGGYTF. Incomplete CDR3 DNA: TGTGCCAGTAGTTCCCCCGAGGGGAGGGCCGGTGGC.

Comments on this clone: The CDR3 goes on 3 residues after the read ends, and that part is filled in from the germline J gene. The genes are TRBV20-1 and TRBJ1-1, with D possibly TRBD1 on 5 matching bases. The CDR3 totals 14 residues. The V gene lost 6 bases and the J gene lost 1 base, with 15 bases spanning the gap. Germline V lookup: CDR1 DFQATT, CDR2 SNEGSKA (reference sequence). Incomplete CDR3 DNA: TGCAGTGCGGAAGCACCTACAGGGAACACTGAA. Translating gives CSAEAPTGNTE. The full CDR3 reads CSAEAPTGNTEAFF.